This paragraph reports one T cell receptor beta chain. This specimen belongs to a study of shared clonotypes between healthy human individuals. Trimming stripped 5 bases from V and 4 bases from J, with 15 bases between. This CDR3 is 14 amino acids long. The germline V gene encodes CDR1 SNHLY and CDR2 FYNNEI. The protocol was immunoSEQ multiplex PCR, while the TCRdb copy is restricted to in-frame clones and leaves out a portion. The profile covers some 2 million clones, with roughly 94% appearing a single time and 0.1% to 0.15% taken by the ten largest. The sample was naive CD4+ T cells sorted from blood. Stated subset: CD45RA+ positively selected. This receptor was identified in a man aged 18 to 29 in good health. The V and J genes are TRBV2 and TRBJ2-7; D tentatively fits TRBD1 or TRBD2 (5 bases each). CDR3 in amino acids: CASSSDGGAYEQYF. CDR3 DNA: TGTGCCAGCAGTAGCGATGGGGGAGCTTACGAGCAGTACTTC.